Below are 29 T cell receptor beta chains sequenced from a single sample in a study of T cell clonotyping in hematopoietic cell transplantation. Some clones are missing from TCRdb's copy, which holds only in-frame ones; the method was immunoSEQ multiplex PCR. This sample has tens of thousands of clones; 90% to 97% occur once, and the top ten carry under 2%. Time point noted: recipient sample about 28 days before transplant, after cytoreduction. The sample consisted of peripheral blood mononuclear cells, taken before stem cell transplant. The receptors come from a woman aged 45-60 years with acute myeloid leukemia. Some clones in this sample may be carry-over from other donors' samples.

V is TRBV7-9 and J is TRBJ1-2, with D possibly matching TRBD1 (5 bases). V lost 6 bases and J 0 bases, leaving 14 bases between the germline ends. The CDR3 loop spans 15 amino acids. CDR1 is SEHNR, CDR2 FQNEAQ, per germline (reference sequence). CDR3 sequence reads: CASRSAGETNYGYTF. The DNA for the CDR3 is TGTGCCAGCAGATCGGCGGGGGAGACTAACTATGGCTACACCTTC.

The rearrangement uses TRBV10-3 and TRBJ2-5; 7 bases map to TRBD1. The V gene end was trimmed by 6 bases and the J gene end by 4 bases; junction bases not matched to a gene: 5. Germline CDR1 and CDR2: ENHRY and SYGVKD. This CDR3 contains 13 residues. CDR3 bases: TGTGCCATCAGAAGGGGGCAGGGAGAGACCCAGTACTTC. Translated, it gives CAIRRGQGETQYF.

The chain couples TRBV30 to TRBJ2-5; D may match TRBD1 or TRBD2 (5 bases each). Trimming removed 4 bases from V and 2 bases from J, with 14 bases in between. Germline CDR1 and CDR2: GTSNPN and SVGIG (reference sequence). The CDR3 covers 14 residues. This CDR3 is CAWNFPGGQETQYF. CDR3 bases: TGTGCCTGGAACTTTCCTGGGGGACAAGAGACCCAGTACTTC.

This chain uses TRBV6-5 with TRBJ2-2, with D perhaps matching TRBD1 (6 bases). V was trimmed by 6 bases and J by 6 bases, leaving 11 bases between them. The CDR3 is made up of 13 amino acids. Germline CDR1 reads MNHEY; CDR2 reads SVGAGI. The CDR3 DNA reads TGTGCCAGCAGCCACAGGGAGCCCGGGGAGCTGTTTTTT. Translated, it gives CASSHREPGELFF.

The chain combines TRBV11-1 with TRBJ2-1; 9 bases map to TRBD2. CDR3 size: 15 residues. The trim removed 4 bases at V and 5 bases at J, leaving 6 bases unmatched. Germline V CDR1 and CDR2: SGHAT, FQDESV (reference sequence). The DNA for the CDR3 is TGTGCCAGCAGCTCGCCGGGACTAGCCCACAATGAGCAGTTCTTC. Its protein product is CASSSPGLAHNEQFF.

This rearrangement joins TRBV4-2 to TRBJ2-2; D not certain. Germline V gives CDR1 LGHNA, CDR2 YNFKEQ. V was cut by 0 bases and J by 1 base, with 6 bases left in between. The CDR3 has 15 amino acids. Written as DNA, the CDR3 is TGTGCCAGCAGCCAAGATAAAGTGAACACCGGGGAGCTGTTTTTT. Protein sequence: CASSQDKVNTGELFF.

V usage is TRBV19 and J usage is TRBJ2-1; 7 positions match TRBD1. V was clipped by 4 bases and J by 7 bases; unmatched bases: 4. This CDR3 is 13 amino acids long. From germline, CDR1 is LNHDA and CDR2 SQIVND (reference sequence). DNA for the CDR3: TGTGCCAGTAGTAGGGGGACAGAAAATGAGCAGTTCTTC. Translated, it gives CASSRGTENEQFF.

The chain joins TRBV5-1 to TRBJ2-2; D call uncertain. Germline V gene data show CDR1 as SGHRS and CDR2 as YFSETQ. The V gene lost 0 bases and the J gene lost 5 bases, with 5 bases spanning the gap. The CDR3 contains 13 residues. This CDR3 reads CASSLGQTGELFF. CDR3 nucleotide sequence: TGCGCCAGCAGCTTGGGGCAGACCGGGGAGCTGTTTTTT.

The genes are TRBV19 and TRBJ1-5, with a possible D match to TRBD1 (5 bases). The CDR3 runs to 15 residues. Trimming removed 3 bases at V and 4 bases at J, with 13 bases between. Germline V CDR1 and CDR2: LNHDA, SQIVND (reference sequence). CDR3 sequence reads: CASSIARQLNQPQHF. The DNA of the CDR3 is TGTGCCAGTAGTATCGCCCGACAGCTTAATCAGCCCCAGCATTTT. The variable domain in full, completed from reference TRBV19 and TRBJ1-5, reads DGGITQSPKYLFRKEGQNVTLSCEQNLNHDAMYWYRQDPGQGLRLIYYSQIVNDFQKGDIAEGYSVSREKKESFPLTVTSAQKNPTAFYLCASSIARQLNQPQHFGDGTRLSIL.

V gene TRBV27 combines with J gene TRBJ2-3; 9 nucleotides align to TRBD1. Germline CDR1 reads MNHEY; CDR2 reads SMNVEV (reference sequence). The CDR3 is 17 residues long. The V gene end was trimmed by 2 bases and the J gene end by 0 bases; junction bases not matched to a gene: 6. CDR3 in DNA: TGTGCCAGCAGTTTAAGGGGGACAGGGTGGAGCACAGATACGCAGTATTTT. This translates into CASSLRGTGWSTDTQYF.

This chain connects TRBV5-6 to TRBJ1-1; D not resolved. The V end lost 4 bases, the J end lost 6 bases, and 13 bases lay between the germline ends. Germline V lookup: CDR1 SGHDT, CDR2 YYEEEE. The length of the CDR3 is 13 residues. The CDR3 is CASSRLSLAEAFF. As DNA, the CDR3 is TGTGCCAGCAGCCGCCTCTCACTGGCTGAAGCTTTCTTT. Combining the CDR3 with reference TRBV5-6 and TRBJ1-1 gives the whole variable domain DAGVTQSPTHLIKTRGQQVTLRCSPKSGHDTVSWYQQALGQGPQFIFQYYEEEERQRGNFPDRFSGHQFPNYSSELNVNALLLGDSALYLCASSRLSLAEAFFGQGTRLTVV.

The rearrangement joins TRBV6-5 to TRBJ1-5; D remains unclear. V was cut by 8 bases and J by 0 bases, with 11 bases left in between. The CDR3 consists of 14 residues. Germline loops: CDR1 MNHEY, CDR2 SVGAGI. CDR3 sequence reads: CASGVSLSNQPQHF. DNA of the CDR3: TGTGCCAGCGGAGTCAGCCTTAGCAATCAGCCCCAGCATTTT.

The J gene is TRBJ1-2, the V gene TRBV7-8, with TRBD1 as a possible D gene (5 bases). CDR3 length: 15 residues. V dropped 0 bases and J dropped 5 bases, with 13 bases sitting between them. Germline CDR1 SGHVS, CDR2 FQNEAQ. CDR3 coding DNA: TGTGCCAGCAGCTTAGCGCGGGGCAGTGGATATGGCTACACCTTC. Translated: CASSLARGSGYGYTF.

The chain couples TRBV30 to TRBJ2-3; TRBD1 matches 8 bases. The CDR3 consists of 14 residues. Germline assignment: CDR1 GTSNPN and CDR2 SVGIG (reference sequence). Trimming at V came to 3 bases and at J to 1 base, leaving 3 bases not matched to a gene. CDR3 sequence reads: CAWSPGQGTDTQYF. The CDR3 DNA sequence: TGTGCCTGGAGCCCGGGACAGGGCACAGATACGCAGTATTTT.

The chain links TRBV5-1 to TRBJ1-1; 7 bases match TRBD1. The CDR3 totals 13 residues. V was clipped by 5 bases and J by 1 base; unmatched bases: 2. Germline assignment: CDR1 SGHRS and CDR2 YFSETQ. CDR3 coding DNA: TGCGCCAGCAGACAGGGGAGGAACACTGAAGCTTTCTTT. It specifies CASRQGRNTEAFF.

The V gene is TRBV30, the J gene TRBJ2-5; 7 bases are shared with TRBD2. The CDR3 is made up of 16 amino acids. The germline CDR1 and CDR2 sequences are GTSNPN and SVGIG (reference sequence). V gave up 1 base and J gave up 2 bases; unmatched junction bases: 10. The DNA for the CDR3 is TGTGCCTGGAGTGGGTCTAGCGGAGCCAGACAAGAGACCCAGTACTTC. It encodes CAWSGSSGARQETQYF. The complete variable domain, with remaining parts taken from reference TRBV30 and TRBJ2-5, reads SQTIHQWPATLVQPVGSPLSLECTVEGTSNPNLYWYRQAAGRGLQLLFYSVGIGQISSEVPQNLSASRPQDRQFILSSKKLLLSDSGFYLCAWSGSSGARQETQYFGPGTRLLVL.

The gene calls are TRBV4-1 and TRBJ1-1; D remains unclear. Trimming removed 0 bases from V and 0 bases from J, with 5 bases in between. The CDR3 length is 14 residues. Germline CDR1 is MGHRA and CDR2 is YSYEKL. DNA of the CDR3: TGCGCCAGCAGCCAAGAAAACTTGAACACTGAAGCTTTCTTT. Translated: CASSQENLNTEAFF.

The rearrangement uses TRBV30 and TRBJ2-7, with TRBD2 identical over 7 bases. The germline CDR1 and CDR2 sequences are GTSNPN and SVGIG (reference sequence). This CDR3 spans 13 amino acids. V dropped 4 bases and J dropped 0; count of bases not matched to a gene: 3. DNA of the CDR3: TGTGCCTGGATCGGGGGGAGCTCCTACGAGCAGTACTTC. This encodes CAWIGGSSYEQYF.

The rearrangement links TRBV19 to TRBJ2-3, with 10 bases that match TRBD2. V gave up 5 bases and J gave up 5 bases; unmatched junction bases: 7. The CDR3 loop spans 15 amino acids. Germline CDR1 is LNHDA and CDR2 is SQIVND (reference sequence). The CDR3 bases are TGTGCCAGTAGTTACCTAGCGGGAGTCGAAGATACGCAGTATTTT. Its translation: CASSYLAGVEDTQYF.

The chain uses TRBV30 and TRBJ1-4, with 8 bases aligning to TRBD1. With V trimmed by 0 bases and J by 7 bases, 7 bases remained unmatched. Germline CDR1 and CDR2: GTSNPN and SVGIG (reference sequence). The CDR3 runs to 15 residues. CDR3 amino acids: CAWSVLPGQVEKLFF. The CDR3 DNA is TGTGCCTGGAGTGTACTTCCGGGACAGGTTGAAAAACTGTTTTTT. The variable domain in full, with the rest retrieved from reference TRBV30 and TRBJ1-4, is SQTIHQWPATLVQPVGSPLSLECTVEGTSNPNLYWYRQAAGRGLQLLFYSVGIGQISSEVPQNLSASRPQDRQFILSSKKLLLSDSGFYLCAWSVLPGQVEKLFFGSGTQLSVL.

The chain carries TRBV6-1 and TRBJ1-2; D ambiguous. Trimming cost V 4 bases and J 0 bases, with 6 bases left between them. CDR1 is MNHNS, CDR2 SASEGT, per germline. There are 13 residues in the CDR3. DNA for the CDR3: TGTGCCAGCAGTGTAGGAGCTAACTATGGCTACACCTTC. Translated: CASSVGANYGYTF.

The V call is TRBV5-6, the J call TRBJ2-1; 14 nucleotides match TRBD2. Germline CDR1 and CDR2: SGHDT and YYEEEE. The CDR3 runs 15 residues. V shed 4 bases and J 7 bases; nucleotides not matched to a gene: 4. The CDR3 DNA follows: TGTGCCAGCAGCGAGGGACTAGCGGGAGAGAATGAGCAGTTCTTC. Protein sequence: CASSEGLAGENEQFF.

This chain connects TRBV28 to TRBJ2-1, with D unresolved. Trimming took off 2 bases at V and 7 bases at J, with 3 bases between the two ends. This CDR3 has 11 amino acids. CDR1 is MDHEN and CDR2 is SYDVKM in the germline V gene. The CDR3 DNA reads as TGTGCCAGCAGTTTAGGAAATGAGCAGTTCTTC. Amino acids: CASSLGNEQFF.

The sample holds one count of this clone. The V and J genes are TRBV6-1 and TRBJ1-1, with D perhaps matching TRBD1 (5 bases). Germline V gene sequence: CDR1 MNHNS, CDR2 SASEGT. This CDR3 has 15 residues. The V end was cut by 6 bases, the J end by 4 bases, with 18 bases between. The chain's CDR3 is CASRPSGGWGTEAFF. The CDR3, as DNA: TGTGCCAGCAGACCGAGCGGGGGATGGGGCACTGAAGCTTTCTTT.

The chain is built from TRBV6-5 and TRBJ1-2; 7 nucleotides agree with TRBD1. The CDR3 contains 13 residues. With 6 bases clipped from V and 4 bases from J, the junction kept 5 bases outside the gene matches. Germline CDR1 reads MNHEY; CDR2 reads SVGAGI. CDR3 loop: CASSSGGGYGYTF. The CDR3 bases are TGTGCCAGCAGCTCAGGGGGTGGCTATGGCTACACCTTC.

The chain is built from TRBV7-3 and TRBJ2-3; TRBD2 agrees at 8 bases. CDR1 and CDR2 from the germline V gene are SGHTA and FQGTGA. The CDR3 consists of 15 residues. Trimming took 2 bases from V and 5 from J; bases not matched to a gene: 6. The CDR3: CASSLLRGGQDTQYF. The CDR3 region has the DNA TGTGCCAGCAGCTTACTCCGGGGGGGCCAAGATACGCAGTATTTT.

The chain uses TRBV2 and TRBJ1-1; D call uncertain. Germline-derived CDR1 and CDR2 are SNHLY and FYNNEI. The CDR3 covers 14 residues. Between the trimmed V and J ends, which lost 7 bases and 1 base, there was a span of 13 bases. The CDR3 DNA is TGTGCCAGCACCGCGGCACAGTCGAACACTGAAGCTTTCTTT. It encodes CASTAAQSNTEAFF.

V and J are TRBV6-4 and TRBJ2-3; D is unclear. V dropped 0 bases and J dropped 0 bases, with 7 bases sitting between them. This CDR3 has 15 amino acids. Germline CDR1 and CDR2: MRHNA and SNTAGT. CDR3 sequence: CASSDSHSSTDTQYF. CDR3 nucleotides: TGTGCCAGCAGTGACTCGCACAGTAGCACAGATACGCAGTATTTT.

This chain uses TRBV7-9 with TRBJ1-5, with D tentatively TRBD1 (5 bases). This CDR3 region has 14 residues. Germline V gene lookup returns CDR1 SEHNR and CDR2 FQNEAQ (reference sequence). V gave up 1 base and J gave up 5 bases, with 9 bases separating them. The CDR3 loop is CASSLGGTDQPQHF. The CDR3, as DNA: TGTGCCAGCAGCTTAGGGGGGACCGATCAGCCCCAGCATTTT.